The 32 T cell receptor beta chains presented below share a single source sample, sequenced in a study of blood T cell repertoires in COVID-19. Sequencing used immunoSEQ multiplex PCR; TCRdb keeps in-frame clones, though not all of them. The sample lists 200,000 or so clones; about 84% were seen once. Specimen: peripheral blood. The receptor source for this set is a person aged 70 to 79 with COVID-19, enrolled during active disease.

This chain connects TRBV7-8 to TRBJ2-1; D unresolved. V lost 0 bases to trimming and J lost 8 bases, with 11 bases between them. CDR1 is SGHVS and CDR2 is FQNEAQ in the germline V gene. CDR3 length equals 14 residues. The CDR3 DNA follows: TGTGCCAGCAGCTTAGCGCCACAGTTAGATGAGCAGTTCTTC. This gives the protein CASSLAPQLDEQFF.

The chain is built from TRBV7-8 and TRBJ2-1; 9 nucleotides align to TRBD2. CDR3 length: 15 residues. The ends lost 1 base at V and 7 bases at J; junction bases unmatched: 5. Germline V gene sequence: CDR1 SGHVS, CDR2 FQNEAQ. The CDR3 here is CASSLVAGELNEQFF. Here the CDR3 DNA reads TGTGCCAGCAGCTTAGTAGCGGGAGAATTAAATGAGCAGTTCTTC.

The V and J genes are TRBV6-5 and TRBJ2-5, with D uncertain. Per germline, CDR1 MNHEY and CDR2 SVGAGI. Trimming pared 7 bases from V and 0 bases from J, leaving 9 bases between. This CDR3 is built from 13 residues. This CDR3 reads CASKWQYQETQYF. The CDR3 DNA is TGTGCCAGCAAGTGGCAGTACCAAGAGACCCAGTACTTC.

The rearrangement uses TRBV4-1 and TRBJ2-5, with TRBD2 matching over 14 bases. The CDR3 covers 15 residues. CDR1 MGHRA and CDR2 YSYEKL come from the germline V gene. V gave up 4 bases and J gave up 5 bases; unmatched junction bases: 3. The CDR3 bases are TGCGCCAGCAGCCCTGGGACTAGCGGGAGTGAGACCCAGTACTTC. The encoded protein is CASSPGTSGSETQYF.

This chain links TRBV28 with TRBJ1-4; no firm D call. From germline, CDR1 is MDHEN and CDR2 SYDVKM. The CDR3 is 14 amino acids. Trimming took 5 bases from V and 1 from J, leaving 8 bases between them. CDR3 residues: CASSNSGTNEKLFF. CDR3 sequence (DNA): TGTGCCAGCAGTAACAGCGGAACTAATGAAAAACTGTTTTTT.

The chain carries TRBV6-5 and TRBJ2-5; a possible D gene is TRBD2 (6 bases). Between the trimmed V and J ends, which lost 10 bases and 7 bases, there was a span of 16 bases. This CDR3 is built from 12 residues. The germline V gene encodes CDR1 MNHEY and CDR2 SVGAGI. The CDR3 loop reads CATMGTWRTQYF. The CDR3 DNA is TGTGCCACCATGGGGACTTGGAGGACCCAGTACTTC.

DNA for the CDR3: TGTGCCAGCAGTTTAGCCCAGGGGGTCCACGAGCAGTACTTC. Its translation: CASSLAQGVHEQYF. The chain links TRBV28 to TRBJ2-7, with 7 bases fitting TRBD1. J lost 5 bases, V lost 2 bases, and 6 bases had no gene match. The CDR3 sequence is 14 residues long. The V gene's germline CDR1 is MDHEN and CDR2 SYDVKM.

This clone has just one count. The gene calls are TRBV21-1 and TRBJ2-7; the D call of TRBD1 is as the table states it, not checked on the DNA. TRBV21-1 is termed a pseudogene. This CDR3 comprises 15 residues. The CDR3 sequence is CASSKAADSGYEQYF. The CDR3 coding sequence is TGTGCCAGCAGCAAAGCAGCAGACAGTGGCTACGAGCAGTACTTC.

This clone was seen a few times. The genes are TRBV12-3 or TRBV12-4 and TRBJ2-3; D ambiguous. The CDR3 runs 13 residues. Trimming pared 8 bases from V and 1 base from J, leaving 10 bases between. CDR3 in DNA: TGTGCCAGCCTAATTTCTGGCACAGATACGCAGTATTTT. Protein sequence: CASLISGTDTQYF.

The chain links TRBV19 to TRBJ2-1; TRBD2 is a possible D gene (7 bases). Between the trimmed V and J ends, which lost 6 bases and 2 bases, there was a span of 17 bases. The CDR3 sequence is 16 residues long. CDR1 and CDR2 (germline): LNHDA, SQIVND (reference sequence). The CDR3: CASRVRGREAYNEQFF. The CDR3 DNA sequence: TGTGCCAGTAGGGTTAGGGGGAGGGAGGCCTACAATGAGCAGTTCTTC.

The chain is built from TRBV21-1 and TRBJ2-1; the table's D gene call, TRBD1, was not cross checked with the DNA. TRBV21-1 is listed as a pseudogene. The CDR3 spans 14 residues. DNA for the CDR3: TGTGCCAGCAGGGGCAGACAGAACTACAATGAGCAGTTCTTC. Amino acids: CASRGRQNYNEQFF.

The rearrangement joins TRBV7-9 to TRBJ2-5, with 8 positions matching TRBD1. CDR1 is SEHNR and CDR2 is FQNEAQ in the germline V gene (reference sequence). J gave up 2 bases and V 6 bases, and 8 bases lay outside the gene matches. The CDR3 runs 15 residues. CDR3: CASSNRTGLQETQYF. CDR3 coding DNA: TGTGCCAGCAGTAATAGGACAGGGCTGCAAGAGACCCAGTACTTC.

The chain employs TRBV4-1 and TRBJ1-2; 7 nucleotides align to TRBD1. The CDR3 runs to 15 residues. V shed 0 bases, J shed 2 bases, and the junction held 3 bases outside the gene matches. CDR1 and CDR2 from the germline V gene are MGHRA and YSYEKL. Here the CDR3 reads CASSQETGKNYGYTF. As DNA, the CDR3 is TGCGCCAGCAGCCAAGAGACAGGGAAAAACTATGGCTACACCTTC.

On this clone itself: A much more abundant neighbour one base away suggests this may be a read error. This chain joins TRBV11-2 and TRBJ2-1; TRBD1 is a possible D gene (7 bases). There are 18 residues in the CDR3. CDR1 and CDR2 from the germline V gene are SGHAT and FQNNGV. Between the trimmed V and J ends, which lost 1 base and 4 bases, there was a span of 20 bases. The CDR3 region has the DNA TGTGCCAGCAGCTTAGCGGTAGGACTAACGGGACAGTACAATGAGCAGTTCTTC. This encodes CASSLAVGLTGQYNEQFF.

V and J are TRBV11-3 and TRBJ1-5; 8 nucleotides match TRBD1. J lost 0 bases, V lost 5 bases, and 9 bases had no gene match. Germline V gene sequence: CDR1 SGHNT, CDR2 YENEEA. There are 17 residues in the CDR3. CDR3 nucleotide sequence: TGTGCCAGCAGCCGACAGGGGACGAAGCATAGCAATCAGCCCCAGCATTTT. It translates to CASSRQGTKHSNQPQHF.

This clone was counted a few times. This chain's CDR3 is CASSLEQGDAGELFF. The CDR3 DNA reads as TGTGCCAGCAGCTTAGAACAGGGGGACGCCGGGGAGCTGTTTTTT. The chain combines TRBV7-9 with TRBJ2-2; 8 nucleotides line up with TRBD1. The CDR3 contains 15 residues. Trimming cost V 1 base and J 6 bases; bases outside gene matches: 4. The germline V gene encodes CDR1 SEHNR and CDR2 FQNEAQ (reference sequence).

The chain combines TRBV5-1 with TRBJ2-5, with TRBD2 matching over 8 bases. Per the germline V gene, CDR1 is SGHRS and CDR2 is YFSETQ. J was trimmed by 1 base and V by 0 bases; bases with no gene match: 5. This CDR3 region has 16 residues. The CDR3 reads CASSLATLAGQETQYF. The CDR3 DNA is TGCGCCAGCAGCTTGGCCACTCTAGCGGGCCAAGAGACCCAGTACTTC.

This rearrangement joins TRBV3-1 (or the pseudogene TRBV3-2) to TRBJ2-1; 7 bases align to TRBD2. The germline gives CDR1 LGHDT, CDR2 YNNKEL (reference sequence). V dropped 3 bases and J dropped 3; count of bases not matched to a gene: 5. The CDR3 runs to 15 residues. The CDR3 nucleotides read TGTGCCAGCAGCCAGCACGCGGGAGTCTACAATGAGCAGTTCTTC. This encodes CASSQHAGVYNEQFF.

This clone was counted only a few times. The rearrangement uses TRBV4-3 and TRBJ2-1, with 9 bases identical to TRBD2. The CDR3 loop spans 18 amino acids. Germline trimming cut 1 base from V and 6 bases from J; bases unmatched to any gene: 13. In germline, CDR1 is LGHNA, CDR2 YSLEER. The CDR3 protein is CASSQGSARRGGTNEQFF. Here the CDR3 DNA reads TGCGCCAGCAGCCAAGGGTCCGCTCGGCGGGGGGGAACCAATGAGCAGTTCTTC.

The CDR3 DNA reads as TGTGCCAGTAGTCTAGCGGGGGGGCCCGGGGAGCTGTTTTTT. Residues: CASSLAGGPGELFF. The rearrangement uses TRBV19 and TRBJ2-2, with 12 bases aligning to TRBD2. With 5 bases clipped from V and 6 bases from J, the junction kept 1 base outside the gene matches. The length of the CDR3 is 14 residues. CDR1 LNHDA and CDR2 SQIVND come from the germline V gene (reference sequence).

The rearrangement joins TRBV29-1 to TRBJ1-2, with 8 bases identical to TRBD1. The V gene end was trimmed by 6 bases and the J gene end by 3 bases; junction bases not matched to a gene: 9. The CDR3 has 14 amino acids. From germline, CDR1 is SQVTM and CDR2 ANQGSEA. The CDR3 loop is CSVGRQGADYGYTF. The CDR3 DNA is TGCAGCGTCGGGCGGCAGGGGGCTGACTATGGCTACACCTTC.

The chain links TRBV19 to TRBJ2-6; a possible D gene is TRBD2 (5 bases). Germline V CDR1 and CDR2: LNHDA, SQIVND (reference sequence). The V end lost 9 bases, the J end lost 4 bases, and 13 bases lay between the germline ends. The CDR3 is 14 residues long. The CDR3 reads CASDRGYGANVLTF. CDR3 sequence (DNA): TGTGCCAGCGATCGGGGATACGGGGCCAACGTCCTGACTTTC.

The CDR3 nucleotides are TGTGCCAGCAGCCCCTGGGCGGGAAAGTACAATGAGCAGTTCTTC. Translating it yields CASSPWAGKYNEQFF. This rearrangement joins TRBV3-1 (or the pseudogene TRBV3-2) to TRBJ2-1, with D possibly being TRBD2 (6 bases). The V end lost 4 bases, the J end lost 4 bases, and 14 bases lay between the germline ends. Germline V CDR1 and CDR2: LGHDT, YNNKEL (reference sequence). The CDR3 consists of 15 residues.

The chain combines TRBV27 with TRBJ2-1; 9 bases fit TRBD1. Germline assignment: CDR1 MNHEY and CDR2 SMNVEV (reference sequence). The CDR3 totals 15 residues. V was pared by 8 bases and J by 2 bases, with 7 bases of the junction left unmatched. The CDR3 loop is CASAGRQGAYNEQFF. The CDR3 bases are TGTGCCAGCGCTGGTCGACAGGGGGCCTACAATGAGCAGTTCTTC.

V and J are TRBV6-1 and TRBJ1-2; tentative D call: TRBD1 (5 bases). Trimming cost V 1 base and J 5 bases, with 14 bases left between them. This CDR3 contains 15 residues. Germline-derived CDR1 and CDR2 are MNHNS and SASEGT. CDR3 DNA sequence: TGTGCCAGCAGTGAAGTGGGGCAGGGAAGGTATGGCTACACCTTC. Its protein is CASSEVGQGRYGYTF.

This clone was found a few times. The chain employs TRBV19 and TRBJ2-7; maybe TRBD1 (5 bases). CDR1 LNHDA and CDR2 SQIVND come from the germline V gene (reference sequence). This CDR3 spans 18 amino acids. Deletions cut 5 bases from V and 3 bases from J, with 26 bases between. The CDR3 DNA sequence: TGTGCCAGTAGTCCCCAGCTGATCCAGGGCGGAACGATCTACGAGCAGTACTTC. This translates into CASSPQLIQGGTIYEQYF.

This chain connects TRBV5-5 to TRBJ2-1; the D gene is possibly TRBD2 (5 bases). The CDR3 spans 15 residues. V was pared by 1 base and J by 2 bases, with 10 bases between. Germline V gene sequence: CDR1 SGHKS, CDR2 YYEKEE (reference sequence). CDR3 residues: CASSLLAQAYNEQFF. The CDR3 nucleotides are TGTGCCAGCAGCTTGCTAGCCCAGGCCTACAATGAGCAGTTCTTC. Using reference TRBV5-5 and TRBJ2-1 for the parts outside the CDR3, the full variable domain is DAGVTQSPTHLIKTRGQQVTLRCSPISGHKSVSWYQQVLGQGPQFIFQYYEKEERGRGNFPDRFSARQFPNYSSELNVNALLLGDSALYLCASSLLAQAYNEQFFGPGTRLTVL.

The genes are TRBV7-2 and TRBJ2-3, with a weak D call TRBD2 (7 bases). With 3 bases removed from V and 3 bases from J, the gap between germline ends came to 19 bases. Germline CDR1 reads SGHTA; CDR2 reads FQGNSA. The CDR3 covers 17 residues. The CDR3 DNA sequence: TGTGCCAGCAGCTTGGGGGCCGGCGGGGGAACTACAGATACGCAGTATTTT. This translates into CASSLGAGGGTTDTQYF.

The chain has TRBV15 and TRBJ2-2; 7 bases are a match to TRBD2. Germline V gene sequence: CDR1 LNHNV, CDR2 YYDKDF (reference sequence). The V and J ends lost 6 bases and 5 bases, in that order; junction bases with no gene match: 12. The CDR3 has 16 amino acids. The CDR3 coding sequence is TGTGCCACCAGTGTGGGGCTAGCGGAAGGGACCGGGGAGCTGTTTTTT. Residues: CATSVGLAEGTGELFF.

This clone was recorded a few times. CDR3 region: CASRDPGAPLHF. The CDR3 bases are TGTGCCAGCAGGGATCCAGGGGCACCCCTCCACTTT. The chain couples TRBV2 to TRBJ1-6; tentatively, D is TRBD1 (6 bases). Trimming took 6 bases from V and 11 from J, leaving 11 bases between them. Germline V gene sequence: CDR1 SNHLY, CDR2 FYNNEI. CDR3 length: 12 residues.

The chain links TRBV28 to TRBJ2-4; 8 bases are shared with TRBD2. Germline values: CDR1 MDHEN, CDR2 SYDVKM. The ends lost 6 bases at V and 6 bases at J; junction bases unmatched: 10. This CDR3 region has 15 residues. The DNA of the CDR3 is TGTGCCAGCAGACCCCGGGAGGGCGTCCGAAACATTCAGTACTTC. Translated: CASRPREGVRNIQYF.

The rearrangement links TRBV7-9 to TRBJ2-5, with 8 nucleotides matching TRBD1. The V gene end was trimmed by 5 bases and the J gene end by 0 bases; junction bases not matched to a gene: 5. The germline CDR1 and CDR2 sequences are SEHNR and FQNEAQ (reference sequence). This CDR3 spans 15 amino acids. The CDR3 reads CASSQRTGYQETQYF. The CDR3 nucleotides are TGTGCCAGCAGCCAACGGACAGGGTACCAAGAGACCCAGTACTTC.